The 31 T cell receptor beta chains below all came from one sample that was sequenced in a study of identical twins. MiXCR was run by TCRdb on the 5' RACE reads, yielding one entry per CDR3 protein. The sample lists 600,000 to 850,000 distinct CDR3 sequences; around a sixth were seen once. These same data were also listed under a study on T cells expressing NK-cell markers.

The sample taken for sequencing was PBMCs. The receptors shown here come from a woman aged 18-30 years in good health.

The gene calls are TRBV7-6 and TRBJ2-2; possibly TRBD1 or TRBD2 for D (5 bases each). V lost 11 bases, J lost 2 bases, and 15 bases lay in between. Germline V gene data show CDR1 as SGHVS and CDR2 as FNYEAQ. The CDR3 has 14 amino acids. CDR3 sequence (DNA): TGTGCCGGCCGACGGGGCGGTAACACCGGGGAGCTGTTTTTT. The encoded protein is CAGRRGGNTGELFF. The variable domain in full, completed from reference TRBV7-6 and TRBJ2-2, reads GAGVSQSPRYKVTKRGQDVALRCDPISGHVSLYWYRQALGQGPEFLTYFNYEAQQDKSGLPNDRFSAERPEGSISTLTIQRTEQRDSAMYRCAGRRGGNTGELFFGEGSRLTVL.

The V and J genes are TRBV2 and TRBJ2-1, with unresolved D. CDR1 is SNHLY, CDR2 FYNNEI, per germline. This CDR3 has 11 residues. V was cut by 3 bases and J by 8 bases, with 5 bases left in between. The CDR3 DNA reads TGTGCCAGCAGTGAGACGGATGAGCAGTTCTTC. It encodes CASSETDEQFF. The whole variable domain, filled in from reference TRBV2 and TRBJ2-1, reads EPEVTQTPSHQVTQMGQEVILRCVPISNHLYFYWYRQILGQKVEFLVSFYNNEISEKSEIFDDQFSVERPDGSNFTLKIRSTKLEDSAMYFCASSETDEQFFGPGTRLTVL.

For this clonotype: The CDR3 end shows no conserved phenylalanine or tryptophan, and so a read error is likely. V and J are TRBV12-3 or TRBV12-4 and TRBJ2-1; 9 bases map to TRBD2. After removal of 6 bases from V and 5 bases from J, the junction contained 5 bases not matched to a gene. The CDR3 covers 14 residues. The CDR3 DNA reads as TGTGCCAGCAGGCAACTAGCGGGCCACAATGAGCAGTTCTTA. Translating gives CASRQLAGHNEQFL.

This clonotype has more than one count but fewer than ten. V usage is TRBV5-1 and J usage is TRBJ2-3; TRBD1 is a possible D gene (5 bases). The CDR3 contains 15 residues. Trimming took off 5 bases at V and 3 bases at J, with 16 bases between the two ends. From germline, CDR1 is SGHRS and CDR2 YFSETQ. CDR3 loop: CASSWQGVLTDTQYF. In nucleotides, the CDR3 is TGCGCCAGCAGTTGGCAGGGCGTTCTGACAGATACGCAGTATTTT. The full variable domain, completed using reference TRBV5-1 and TRBJ2-3, is KAGVTQTPRYLIKTRGQQVTLSCSPISGHRSVSWYQQTPGQGLQFLFEYFSETQRNKGNFPGRFSGRQFSNSRSEMNVSTLELGDSALYLCASSWQGVLTDTQYFGPGTRLTVL.

The chain links TRBV18 to TRBJ2-7, with no clear D. V was pared by 4 bases and J by 6 bases, with 13 bases between. There are 13 residues in the CDR3. CDR1 is KGHSH and CDR2 is LQKENI in the germline V gene. The CDR3 sequence: CASSLDQTSEQYF. The CDR3 nucleotides are TGTGCCAGCTCACTGGACCAGACGAGCGAGCAGTACTTC.

The chain joins TRBV9 to TRBJ2-6, with D possibly being TRBD1 (6 bases). The length of the CDR3 is 16 residues. In germline, CDR1 is SGDLS, CDR2 YYNGEE. V was pared by 4 bases and J by 2 bases, with 13 bases between. This chain's CDR3 is CASSQHPGAGANVLTF. The CDR3 nucleotides read TGTGCCAGCAGCCAACACCCAGGGGCTGGGGCCAACGTCCTGACTTTC.

This clonotype was detected a few times. The chain uses TRBV20-1 and TRBJ2-7; D is possibly TRBD1 (5 bases). The CDR3 runs to 14 residues. The germline CDR1 and CDR2 sequences are DFQATT and SNEGSKA (reference sequence). Trimming took off 6 bases at V and 1 base at J, with 16 bases between the two ends. The CDR3 DNA reads TGCAGTGCCCGGAAGCAGACAGTGTCCTACGAGCAGTACTTC. Its translation is CSARKQTVSYEQYF.

The chain couples TRBV5-1 to TRBJ1-2, with D maybe TRBD1 (5 bases). The CDR3 runs to 14 residues. With 2 bases removed from V and 8 bases from J, the gap between germline ends came to 16 bases. Germline assignment: CDR1 SGHRS and CDR2 YFSETQ. DNA of the CDR3: TGCGCCAGCAGCTTAGACAGCGTGTCGGGCGGCTACACCTTC. It codes for CASSLDSVSGGYTF.

This clonotype has more than one count but fewer than ten. V is TRBV6-1 and J is TRBJ1-2, with TRBD1 matching 7 bases. J was trimmed by 4 bases and V by 6 bases; bases with no gene match: 17. The germline gives CDR1 MNHNS, CDR2 SASEGT. The CDR3 runs to 17 residues. The CDR3 sequence: CASRPRTGAPGSYGYTF. CDR3 coding DNA: TGTGCCAGCAGACCTCGGACAGGCGCTCCTGGGTCCTATGGCTACACCTTC.

V is TRBV7-2 and J is TRBJ1-3; TRBD1 aligns across 9 bases. The CDR3 spans 16 residues. The germline V gene has CDR1 SGHTA and CDR2 FQGNSA. The V gene end was trimmed by 3 bases and the J gene end by 0 bases; junction bases not matched to a gene: 3. CDR3: CASSFDRGNSGNTIYF. The CDR3 DNA reads TGTGCCAGCAGCTTTGACAGGGGGAACTCTGGAAACACCATATATTTT. The entire variable domain, with the rest obtained from reference TRBV7-2 and TRBJ1-3, is as follows: GAGVSQSPSNKVTEKGKDVELRCDPISGHTALYWYRQSLGQGLEFLIYFQGNSAPDKSGLPSDRFSAERTGGSVSTLTIQRTQQEDSAVYLCASSFDRGNSGNTIYFGEGSWLTVV.

This clonotype was counted ten times or more. V is TRBV3-1 and J is TRBJ2-5; no firm D call. Germline CDR1 LGHDT, CDR2 YNNKEL (reference sequence). CDR3 length: 15 residues. The ends were cut back, 0 bases at V and 5 bases at J, with 13 bases in the middle. The CDR3 sequence is CASSQESGPSETQYF. As DNA, the CDR3 is TGTGCCAGCAGCCAAGAATCCGGACCTTCGGAGACCCAGTACTTC.

The V and J genes are TRBV6-5 and TRBJ1-1; no clear D gene. Germline V lookup: CDR1 MNHEY, CDR2 SVGAGI. Trimming shortened V by 8 bases and J by 5 bases, and 12 bases separated the two germline ends. The CDR3 has 12 residues. The chain's CDR3 is CASGRQGTEAFF. In nucleotides, the CDR3 is TGTGCCAGCGGACGGCAAGGAACTGAAGCTTTCTTT.

This clonotype appeared a few times. V gene TRBV7-9 combines with J gene TRBJ1-1, with D possibly TRBD1 on 5 matching bases. The length of the CDR3 is 16 residues. V was cut by 6 bases and J by 1 base, with 18 bases left in between. In germline, CDR1 is SEHNR, CDR2 FQNEAQ (reference sequence). The CDR3 DNA sequence: TGTGCCAGCAGTGAAACTGGGGGTGGGGGGAACACTGAAGCTTTCTTT. Amino acid sequence: CASSETGGGGNTEAFF.

There are many counts of this clonotype. The chain recombines TRBV6-2 or TRBV6-3 with TRBJ2-3, with 11 bases aligning to TRBD1. In germline, CDR1 is MNHEY, CDR2 SVGEGT. V shed 6 bases, J shed 5 bases, and the junction held 10 bases outside the gene matches. This CDR3 has 16 amino acids. The CDR3 protein is CASRMRAGQGGDTQYF. Written as DNA, the CDR3 is TGTGCCAGCAGAATGCGCGCGGGACAGGGGGGAGATACGCAGTATTTT.

J is TRBJ2-3 and V is TRBV20-1; possibly TRBD2 for D (6 bases). This CDR3 is 13 amino acids long. V lost 5 bases and J 2 bases, leaving 11 bases between the germline ends. The germline V gene encodes CDR1 DFQATT and CDR2 SNEGSKA (reference sequence). The CDR3 bases are TGCAGTGCTTGGGGGGAGAACACAGATACGCAGTATTTT. Translated, it gives CSAWGENTDTQYF.

This clonotype was counted only a few times. The V and J genes are TRBV12-3 or TRBV12-4 and TRBJ1-1; TRBD1 matches 7 bases. V gave up 5 bases and J gave up 4 bases; unmatched junction bases: 7. The CDR3 runs 14 residues. CDR3: CASSQTGDGTEAFF. The DNA for the CDR3 is TGTGCCAGCAGTCAAACAGGGGATGGCACTGAAGCTTTCTTT.

The chain carries TRBV9 and TRBJ2-1, with D possibly called TRBD1 or TRBD2 (5 bases each). Per germline, CDR1 SGDLS and CDR2 YYNGEE. CDR3 length: 14 residues. V was pared by 0 bases and J by 7 bases, with 11 bases between. The CDR3 DNA follows: TGTGCCAGCAGCGTAGCCGGGGCCAATAATGAGCAGTTCTTC. This sequence encodes CASSVAGANNEQFF.

The V and J genes are TRBV6-5 and TRBJ2-2; D is unresolved. V lost 8 bases to trimming and J lost 5 bases, with 6 bases between them. Germline values: CDR1 MNHEY, CDR2 SVGAGI. The CDR3 extends over 11 amino acids. CDR3: CASGKTGELFF. CDR3 sequence (DNA): TGTGCCAGCGGCAAAACCGGGGAGCTGTTTTTT.

There are many counts of this clonotype. The junction differs from germline at one of its ends, possibly a read error. V usage is TRBV7-9 and J usage is TRBJ1-5; D is possibly TRBD1 (5 bases). The CDR3 totals 12 residues. Germline V gene data show CDR1 as SEHNR and CDR2 as FQNEAQ (reference sequence). As DNA, the CDR3 is TGTGCCAGCAGTTTAGGGGATCAGCCCCAGCATTTT. Amino acids: CASSLGDQPQHF.

The chain carries TRBV12-3 or TRBV12-4 and TRBJ1-1; possible D gene TRBD1, 5 bases. The CDR3 loop spans 14 amino acids. V was shortened by 6 bases and J by 2 bases, with 13 bases between the two germline ends. The CDR3 sequence: CASRTGIANTEAFF. The CDR3 coding sequence is TGTGCCAGCAGAACAGGTATAGCAAACACTGAAGCTTTCTTT.

There are a few counts of this clonotype. J is TRBJ2-7 and V is TRBV11-2, with D tentatively TRBD1 (6 bases). Between the trimmed V and J ends, which lost 5 bases and 2 bases, there was a span of 13 bases. Germline CDR1 reads SGHAT; CDR2 reads FQNNGV. This CDR3 contains 14 residues. The CDR3 spells CASSLLTGPYEQYF. The CDR3, as DNA: TGTGCCAGCAGCCTACTGACAGGCCCCTACGAGCAGTACTTC. Using reference TRBV11-2 and TRBJ2-7 for the parts outside the CDR3, the full variable domain is EAGVAQSPRYKIIEKRQSVAFWCNPISGHATLYWYQQILGQGPKLLIQFQNNGVVDDSQLPKDRFSAERLKGVDSTLKIQPAKLEDSAVYLCASSLLTGPYEQYFGPGTRLTVT.

This clonotype was seen only a few times. The chain links TRBV5-5 to TRBJ2-2; 7 bases fit TRBD1. The V and J ends lost 1 base and 6 bases, in that order; junction bases with no gene match: 3. The CDR3 consists of 14 residues. Germline CDR1 is SGHKS and CDR2 is YYEKEE (reference sequence). The chain's CDR3 is CASSLTGDPGELFF. The CDR3 DNA reads TGTGCCAGCAGCTTGACAGGGGACCCCGGGGAGCTGTTTTTT. The full variable domain, with the rest looked up from reference TRBV5-5 and TRBJ2-2, is DAGVTQSPTHLIKTRGQQVTLRCSPISGHKSVSWYQQVLGQGPQFIFQYYEKEERGRGNFPDRFSARQFPNYSSELNVNALLLGDSALYLCASSLTGDPGELFFGEGSRLTVL.

CDR3 sequence: CASSGLAGGPERETQYF. CDR3 DNA: TGTGCCAGCAGCGGACTAGCGGGGGGGCCGGAGCGAGAGACCCAGTACTTC. V is TRBV11-2 and J is TRBJ2-5; the match to TRBD2 covers 15 bases. The junction had 8 bases not matched to a gene; V was cut back by 5 bases and J by 4 bases. CDR3 size: 17 residues. Per germline, CDR1 SGHAT and CDR2 FQNNGV.

The genes are TRBV7-9 and TRBJ2-6; D remains unclear. The CDR3 has 14 amino acids. V was clipped by 8 bases and J by 0 bases, with 8 bases between them. The germline V gene has CDR1 SEHNR and CDR2 FQNEAQ (reference sequence). CDR3 in DNA: TGTGCCAGCCGTGGGCGCTCTGGGGCCAACGTCCTGACTTTC. It codes for CASRGRSGANVLTF.

This clonotype has more than one count but fewer than ten. This sequence joins TRBV10-3 and TRBJ1-6, with 7 bases aligning to TRBD1. The CDR3 is made up of 15 amino acids. The germline V gene has CDR1 ENHRY and CDR2 SYGVKD. V gave up 2 bases and J gave up 7 bases; unmatched junction bases: 5. In nucleotides, the CDR3 is TGTGCCATCAGTGAGGAGGGGGCTCGGAATTCACCCCTCCACTTT. It specifies CAISEEGARNSPLHF.

The chain recombines TRBV3-1 with TRBJ1-1, with D perhaps matching TRBD1 (6 bases). CDR3 size: 12 residues. CDR1 is LGHDT, CDR2 YNNKEL, per germline (reference sequence). V lost 3 bases and J lost 5, with 7 bases in between. The CDR3 bases are TGTGCCAGCAGCCACCAGGGGACTGAAGCTTTCTTT. Protein product: CASSHQGTEAFF.

This clonotype was found a few times. CDR3 nucleotide sequence: TGCGCCAGCAGCTTGAACAGCAGGGAAGGCTACACCTTC. Translated: CASSLNSREGYTF. The gene calls are TRBV5-1 and TRBJ1-2; a possible D gene is TRBD1 (5 bases). Germline V gene lookup returns CDR1 SGHRS and CDR2 YFSETQ. The CDR3 has 13 amino acids. The V and J ends lost 1 base and 8 bases respectively, with 12 bases between them.

This clonotype was seen more than once but under ten times. The rearrangement joins TRBV9 to TRBJ2-1; 8 positions match TRBD2. This CDR3 region has 15 residues. Per germline, CDR1 SGDLS and CDR2 YYNGEE. The trim removed 3 bases at V and 0 bases at J, leaving 2 bases unmatched. The CDR3 sequence is CASSARGGSYNEQFF. The CDR3 DNA reads as TGTGCCAGCAGCGCCCGGGGGGGCTCCTACAATGAGCAGTTCTTC.

There are a few counts of this clonotype. The V call is TRBV7-2, the J call TRBJ1-1; 8 bases agree with TRBD1. This CDR3 is built from 15 residues. The germline V gene encodes CDR1 SGHTA and CDR2 FQGNSA. Trimming at V came to 4 bases and at J to 5 bases, leaving 9 bases not matched to a gene. The CDR3 sequence is CASSSRTGTRTEAFF. The CDR3, as DNA: TGTGCCAGCAGCTCCCGGACAGGGACTAGAACTGAAGCTTTCTTT.

This clonotype has more than one count but fewer than ten. The chain links TRBV6-5 to TRBJ1-5; D not resolved. CDR3 length equals 16 residues. Between the trimmed V and J ends, which lost 2 bases and 4 bases, there was a span of 15 bases. Germline assignment: CDR1 MNHEY and CDR2 SVGAGI. CDR3 coding DNA: TGTGCCAGCAGTTACCTTGGTACCCTAGGGAATCAGCCCCAGCATTTT. Translated, it gives CASSYLGTLGNQPQHF.

The rearrangement uses TRBV14 and TRBJ2-7; D call uncertain. The ends were cut back, 1 base at V and 7 bases at J, with 14 bases in the middle. Per germline, CDR1 SGHDN and CDR2 FVKESK. This CDR3 has 14 residues. The CDR3 DNA sequence: TGTGCCAGCAGCCAAGTGGGCCTGTTTGGGGAGCAGTACTTC. As protein: CASSQVGLFGEQYF. Looking up the rest from reference TRBV14 and TRBJ2-7 gives the full variable domain: EAGVTQFPSHSVIEKGQTVTLRCDPISGHDNLYWYRRVMGKEIKFLLHFVKESKQDESGMPNNRFLAERTGGTYSTLKVQPAELEDSGVYFCASSQVGLFGEQYFGPGTRLTVT.